A single T cell receptor beta chain is shown here with its context. Its matching antigen is unknown. The V gene's germline CDR1 is MDHEN and CDR2 SYDVKM. Trimming left V 7 bases short and J 8 bases short, with 14 bases between. The CDR3 has 12 amino acids. This sample stems from a study of T cell clonotyping in hematopoietic cell transplantation. Study-wide results and limits: Broader posttransplant TCR repertoire diversity was predicted by graft donor and pretransplant recipient Inverse Simpson Index values.

Time point described: recipient sample about 28 days before transplant, after cytoreduction. Blood collection times were about day -28 and days 30, 100, 180 posttransplant. TCRdb's copy holds only in-frame clones and misses some; the assay was immunoSEQ multiplex PCR. The data show about 76,000 clones, around 96% seen once. This sample comprised peripheral blood mononuclear cells, obtained before stem cell transplant. This sequence joins TRBV28 and TRBJ1-2, with TRBD1 as a possible D gene (5 bases). The sequence was collected from a woman aged 45 to 65 with acute myeloid leukemia. Some clones in this sample may be carry-over from other donors' samples. The CDR3 region has the DNA TGTGCCAGCAAGTCCGGGACGGAAGGCTACACCTTC. This encodes CASKSGTEGYTF.